Given below is one T cell receptor beta chain in context. This sample was included in a study of blood T cell repertoires in COVID-19. About the study: PBMCs, B-cell-depleted T cells, or T cells provided the cDNA or gDNA that made up the material.

The method was immunoSEQ multiplex PCR; TCRdb's version includes in-frame clones alone and lacks a portion of them. This table has under 150,000 clones, more than 75% appearing once. What was sequenced was peripheral blood. The clonotype originates from a human donor in a cohort sampled during active COVID-19.

CDR3 nucleotide sequence: TGTGCCAGCAGGAAGGGACAGGGGATATATTCAACCCCCCTCCACTTT. Translation: CASRKGQGIYSTPLHF. J is TRBJ1-6 and V is TRBV27; 10 nucleotides align to TRBD1. Germline V lookup: CDR1 MNHEY, CDR2 SMNVEV (reference sequence). The CDR3 totals 16 residues. Trimming removed 6 bases from V and 13 bases from J; junction bases left unmatched: 15.